This T cell receptor (beta chain) was sequenced for a study of CD8 T cells in ankylosing spondylitis. Whole-study findings and limits: From matched ankylosing spondylitis synovial fluid, disease-linked clones were reportedly recovered at significantly enriched levels. For ankylosing spondylitis blood, a TCR beta motif of eight or nine highly homologous variants appeared characteristic.

This clonotype was picked up many times. Its target is not known. Germline CDR1 reads WNHNN; CDR2 reads SYGVQD (reference sequence). Trimming removed 6 bases at V and 8 bases at J, with 11 bases between. The CDR3 consists of 12 residues. One entry per CDR3 protein results from TCRdb running MiXCR on the 5' RACE reads. The repertoire includes hundreds of thousands of distinct CDR3 sequences, more than 9.5% of them detected once, and 6.8% sits in the top ten. The clonotype originates from a male donor with ankylosing spondylitis. This chain connects TRBV10-1 to TRBJ2-1; the D is unclear. The sequenced sample consisted of blood, either unsorted or a sorted T cell fraction (not recorded which). The CDR3 here is CASSVSSYEQFF. The CDR3 nucleotides are TGCGCCAGCAGCGTTTCAAGCTATGAGCAGTTCTTC.